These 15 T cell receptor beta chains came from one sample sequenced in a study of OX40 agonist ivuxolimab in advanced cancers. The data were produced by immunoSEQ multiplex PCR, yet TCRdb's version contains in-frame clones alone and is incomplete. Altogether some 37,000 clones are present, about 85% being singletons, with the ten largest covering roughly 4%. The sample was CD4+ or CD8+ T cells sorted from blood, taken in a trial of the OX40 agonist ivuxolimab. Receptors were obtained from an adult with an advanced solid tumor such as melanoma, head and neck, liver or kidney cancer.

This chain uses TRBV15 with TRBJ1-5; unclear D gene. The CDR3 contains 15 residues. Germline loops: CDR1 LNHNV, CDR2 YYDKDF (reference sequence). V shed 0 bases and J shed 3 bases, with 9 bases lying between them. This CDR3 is CATSRDTTLNQPQHF. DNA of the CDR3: TGTGCCACCAGCAGAGACACAACCCTCAATCAGCCCCAGCATTTT.

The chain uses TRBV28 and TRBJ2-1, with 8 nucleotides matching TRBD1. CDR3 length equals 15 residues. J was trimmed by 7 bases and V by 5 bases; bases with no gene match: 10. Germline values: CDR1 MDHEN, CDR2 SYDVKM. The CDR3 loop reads CASSLPGTGYNEQFF. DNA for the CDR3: TGTGCCAGCAGTCTACCGGGGACAGGCTATAATGAGCAGTTCTTC.

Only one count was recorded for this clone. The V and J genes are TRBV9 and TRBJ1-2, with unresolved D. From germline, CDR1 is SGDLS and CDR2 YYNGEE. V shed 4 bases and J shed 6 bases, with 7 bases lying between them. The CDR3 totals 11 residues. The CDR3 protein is CASSSNDGYTF. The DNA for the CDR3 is TGTGCCAGCAGCTCCAATGATGGCTACACCTTC.

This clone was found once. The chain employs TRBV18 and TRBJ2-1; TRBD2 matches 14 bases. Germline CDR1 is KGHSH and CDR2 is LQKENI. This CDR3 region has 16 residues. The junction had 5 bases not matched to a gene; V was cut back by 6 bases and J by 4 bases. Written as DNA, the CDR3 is TGTGCCAGCTCGTCGACTAGCGGGGGGGTTTACAATGAGCAGTTCTTC. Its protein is CASSSTSGGVYNEQFF.

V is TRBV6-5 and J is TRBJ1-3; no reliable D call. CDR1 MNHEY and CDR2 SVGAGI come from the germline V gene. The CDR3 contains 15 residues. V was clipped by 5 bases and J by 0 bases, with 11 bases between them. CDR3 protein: CASSRTPLSGNTIYF. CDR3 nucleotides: TGTGCCAGCAGTAGAACACCGCTCTCTGGAAACACCATATATTTT.

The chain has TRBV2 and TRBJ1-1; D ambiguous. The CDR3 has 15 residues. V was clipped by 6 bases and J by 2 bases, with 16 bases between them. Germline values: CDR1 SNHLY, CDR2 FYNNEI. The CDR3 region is CASSVRALDNTEAFF. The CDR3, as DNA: TGTGCCAGCAGCGTCCGCGCCCTTGATAACACTGAAGCTTTCTTT.

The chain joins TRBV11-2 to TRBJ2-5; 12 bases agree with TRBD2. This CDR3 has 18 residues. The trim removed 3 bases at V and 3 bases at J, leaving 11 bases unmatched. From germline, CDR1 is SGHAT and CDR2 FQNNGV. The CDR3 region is CASSLSYVLAGGKETQYF. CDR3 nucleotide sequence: TGTGCCAGCAGCTTGAGTTACGTTCTAGCGGGGGGGAAAGAGACCCAGTACTTC.

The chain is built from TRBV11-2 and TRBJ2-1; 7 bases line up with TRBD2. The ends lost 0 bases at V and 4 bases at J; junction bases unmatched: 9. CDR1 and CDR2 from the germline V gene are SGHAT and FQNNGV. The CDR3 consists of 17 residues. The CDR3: CASSLDTVTGLYNEQFF. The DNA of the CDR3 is TGTGCCAGCAGCTTAGATACGGTAACGGGACTATACAATGAGCAGTTCTTC.

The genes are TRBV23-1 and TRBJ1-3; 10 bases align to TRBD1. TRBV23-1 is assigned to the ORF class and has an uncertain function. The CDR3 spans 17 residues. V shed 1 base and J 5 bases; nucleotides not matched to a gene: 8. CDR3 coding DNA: TGCGCCAGCAGTCAATTTAGGACAGGGGGAGATCGAAACACCATATATTTT. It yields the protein CASSQFRTGGDRNTIYF.

CDR3 protein: CASRRTGGSHEQYF. In nucleotides, the CDR3 is TGTGCCAGCCGCCGGACAGGGGGTTCCCACGAGCAGTACTTC. The chain is built from TRBV13 and TRBJ2-7; 10 bases map to TRBD1. V shed 8 bases, J shed 5 bases, and the junction held 9 bases outside the gene matches. The CDR3 spans 14 residues. The germline V gene encodes CDR1 PRHDT and CDR2 FYEKMQ (reference sequence).

CDR3 in DNA: TGTGCCAGCAGCCGTGGAGAAAAACTGTTTTTT. This sequence encodes CASSRGEKLFF. This chain links TRBV7-9 with TRBJ1-4; D is unresolved. CDR1 and CDR2 (germline): SEHNR, FQNEAQ (reference sequence). V dropped 5 bases and J dropped 8 bases, with 6 bases sitting between them. The CDR3 is 11 amino acids.

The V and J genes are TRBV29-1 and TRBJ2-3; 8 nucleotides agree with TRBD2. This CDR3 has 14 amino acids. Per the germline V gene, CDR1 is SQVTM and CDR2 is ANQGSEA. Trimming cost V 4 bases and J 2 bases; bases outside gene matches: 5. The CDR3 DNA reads TGCAGCGTTGGGGACGGACTAGCCACAGATACGCAGTATTTT. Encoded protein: CSVGDGLATDTQYF.

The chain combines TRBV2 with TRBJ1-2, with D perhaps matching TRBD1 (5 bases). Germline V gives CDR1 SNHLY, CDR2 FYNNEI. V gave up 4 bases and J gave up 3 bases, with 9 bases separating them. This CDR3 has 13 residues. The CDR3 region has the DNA TGTGCCAGCAGTGCGGGCAGGGACTATGGCTACACCTTC. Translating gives CASSAGRDYGYTF.

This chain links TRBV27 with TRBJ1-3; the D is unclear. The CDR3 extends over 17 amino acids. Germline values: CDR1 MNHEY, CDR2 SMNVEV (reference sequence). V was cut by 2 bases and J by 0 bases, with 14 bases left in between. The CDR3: CASSLRGQSFSGNTIYF. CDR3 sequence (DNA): TGTGCCAGCAGTTTAAGAGGGCAGAGCTTCTCTGGAAACACCATATATTTT.

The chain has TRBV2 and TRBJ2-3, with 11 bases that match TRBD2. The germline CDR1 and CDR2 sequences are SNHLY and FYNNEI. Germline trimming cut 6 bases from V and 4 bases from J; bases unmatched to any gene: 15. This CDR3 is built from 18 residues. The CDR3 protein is CASRGPLAGGPEADTQYF. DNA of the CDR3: TGTGCCAGCAGAGGCCCCTTAGCGGGAGGGCCAGAGGCAGATACGCAGTATTTT.